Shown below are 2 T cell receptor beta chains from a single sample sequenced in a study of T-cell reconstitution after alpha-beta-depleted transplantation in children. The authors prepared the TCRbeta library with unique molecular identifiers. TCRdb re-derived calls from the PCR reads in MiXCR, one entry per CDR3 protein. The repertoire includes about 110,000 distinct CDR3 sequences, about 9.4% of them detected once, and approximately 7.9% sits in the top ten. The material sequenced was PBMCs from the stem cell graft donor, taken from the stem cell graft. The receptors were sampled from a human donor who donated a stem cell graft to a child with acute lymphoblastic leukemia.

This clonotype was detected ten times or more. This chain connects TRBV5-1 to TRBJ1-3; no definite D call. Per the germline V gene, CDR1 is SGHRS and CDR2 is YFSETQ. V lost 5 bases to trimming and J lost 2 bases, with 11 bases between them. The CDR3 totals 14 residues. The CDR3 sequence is CASSVAGPGNTIYF. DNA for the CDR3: TGCGCCAGCAGTGTGGCCGGACCTGGAAACACCATATATTTT.

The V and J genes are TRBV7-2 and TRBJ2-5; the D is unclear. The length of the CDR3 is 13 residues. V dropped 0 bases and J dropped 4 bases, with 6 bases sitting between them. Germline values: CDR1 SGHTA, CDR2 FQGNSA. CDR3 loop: CASSLAIRETQYF. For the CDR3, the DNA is TGTGCCAGCAGCTTAGCAATCCGAGAGACCCAGTACTTC.